The 30 T cell receptor beta chains reported below all come from one sample, sequenced in a study of T-cell reconstitution after alpha-beta-depleted transplantation in children. A TCRbeta library incorporating unique molecular identifiers was prepared. TCRdb used MiXCR to reprocess the PCR reads, holding one entry per CDR3 protein. The sample contains about 540,000 distinct CDR3 sequences, 20% to 30% of which appear only once. The source was PBMCs, collected before TCRalphabeta/CD19-depleted stem cell transplant. These receptors were taken from a boy under two years old with Wiskott-Aldrich syndrome, due to receive a stem cell transplant.

This clonotype showed up just a few times. This rearrangement joins TRBV25-1 to TRBJ1-1; no reliable D call. Germline loops: CDR1 MGHDK, CDR2 SYGVNS. The CDR3 spans 13 residues. V lost 3 bases, J lost 6 bases, and 11 bases lay in between. CDR3 bases: TGTGCCAGCAGTGATTCGTCGGGATCTGAAGCTTTCTTT. It yields the protein CASSDSSGSEAFF.

This chain connects TRBV4-2 to TRBJ2-1, with 8 positions matching TRBD2. The length of the CDR3 is 15 residues. The V gene's germline CDR1 is LGHNA and CDR2 YNFKEQ. The junction had 9 bases not matched to a gene; V was cut back by 6 bases and J by 5 bases. The CDR3 loop reads CASRRVIAGNNEQFF. The CDR3, as DNA: TGTGCCAGCAGGCGGGTTATAGCGGGAAACAATGAGCAGTTCTTC.

The gene calls are TRBV12-3 or TRBV12-4 and TRBJ1-4; 7 bases map to TRBD1. V lost 4 bases and J lost 1; bases outside the gene matches: 12. CDR3 length: 18 amino acids. As DNA, the CDR3 is TGTGCCAGCAGTTCCGGGACAGCCCCAAAAGGAACTAATGAAAAACTGTTTTTT. Translated: CASSSGTAPKGTNEKLFF.

This clonotype was counted between two and nine times. The chain links TRBV29-1 to TRBJ1-4, with a tentative D call TRBD1 (5 bases). The CDR3 has 13 amino acids. Germline assignment: CDR1 SQVTM and CDR2 ANQGSEA. V lost 4 bases, J lost 6 bases, and 12 bases lay in between. The CDR3 sequence is CSVVGRGDEKLFF. As DNA, the CDR3 is TGCAGCGTTGTTGGGAGGGGCGATGAAAAACTGTTTTTT.

This clonotype has a count of ten or more. The CDR3 loop reads CASSGRDRSVEQYF. The CDR3 coding sequence is TGTGCCAGCAGCGGAAGGGACCGTTCTGTCGAGCAGTACTTC. The chain combines TRBV14 with TRBJ2-7; perhaps D is TRBD1 or TRBD2 (5 bases each). CDR3 length equals 14 residues. V was clipped by 5 bases and J by 6 bases, with 17 bases between them. Germline V gene sequence: CDR1 SGHDN, CDR2 FVKESK.

The chain uses TRBV25-1 and TRBJ2-2, with D possibly TRBD2 on 6 matching bases. V lost 7 bases, J lost 6 bases, and 15 bases lay in between. Germline assignment: CDR1 MGHDK and CDR2 SYGVNS. This CDR3 spans 14 amino acids. CDR3 sequence: CASKGIGGSGELFF. The CDR3 nucleotides are TGTGCCAGCAAGGGGATAGGAGGGTCCGGGGAGCTGTTTTTT.

The genes are TRBV7-9 and TRBJ2-1; the match to TRBD2 covers 10 bases. Germline loops: CDR1 SEHNR, CDR2 FQNEAQ (reference sequence). With V trimmed by 5 bases and J by 3 bases, 10 bases remained unmatched. The CDR3 spans 17 residues. DNA for the CDR3: TGTGCCAGCAGCCCCACCGGATCTAGCGGGGGCTACAATGAGCAGTTCTTC. Protein sequence: CASSPTGSSGGYNEQFF. The full variable domain, in which reference TRBV7-9 and TRBJ2-1 provide the parts outside the CDR3, is DTGVSQNPRHKITKRGQNVTFRCDPISEHNRLYWYRQTLGQGPEFLTYFQNEAQLEKSRLLSDRFSAERPKGSFSTLEIQRTEQGDSAMYLCASSPTGSSGGYNEQFFGPGTRLTVL.

In this sample, this clonotype turned up a few times. The CDR3 nucleotides read TGTGCCATCAGTGCTGGACAGGGGGCCACCGGGGAGCTGTTTTTT. Amino acid sequence: CAISAGQGATGELFF. V gene TRBV10-3 combines with J gene TRBJ2-2; 11 bases map to TRBD1. V gave up 4 bases and J gave up 4 bases; unmatched junction bases: 2. Looked up from germline, CDR1 is ENHRY and CDR2 is SYGVKD. The CDR3 is made up of 15 amino acids.

Only a few counts were recorded for this clonotype. The genes are TRBV14 and TRBJ1-1; possible D gene TRBD1, 6 bases. The CDR3 is made up of 14 amino acids. Trimming took 5 bases from V and 0 from J, leaving 10 bases between them. The germline V gene has CDR1 SGHDN and CDR2 FVKESK. The CDR3 here is CASSWTVLNTEAFF. The DNA of the CDR3 is TGTGCCAGCAGCTGGACAGTCCTGAACACTGAAGCTTTCTTT. The complete variable domain, with remaining parts taken from reference TRBV14 and TRBJ1-1, reads EAGVTQFPSHSVIEKGQTVTLRCDPISGHDNLYWYRRVMGKEIKFLLHFVKESKQDESGMPNNRFLAERTGGTYSTLKVQPAELEDSGVYFCASSWTVLNTEAFFGQGTRLTVV.

Only a few counts were recorded for this clonotype. The chain is built from TRBV20-1 and TRBJ2-5; a weak D match, TRBD2 (6 bases). The CDR3 loop spans 15 amino acids. V lost 1 base to trimming and J lost 0 bases, with 12 bases between them. Germline V lookup: CDR1 DFQATT, CDR2 SNEGSKA (reference sequence). As DNA, the CDR3 is TGCAGTGCTAGAGGGCGCGGGATTTACCAAGAGACCCAGTACTTC. Translating gives CSARGRGIYQETQYF.

A few counts support this clonotype. V is TRBV29-1 and J is TRBJ2-2; 8 bases line up with TRBD1. From germline, CDR1 is SQVTM and CDR2 ANQGSEA. J lost 2 bases, V lost 6 bases, and 5 bases had no gene match. The CDR3 runs 14 residues. CDR3 protein: CSVTDRANTGELFF. CDR3 in DNA: TGCAGCGTAACGGACAGGGCCAACACCGGGGAGCTGTTTTTT.

V and J are TRBV10-3 and TRBJ1-1, with D tentatively TRBD1 (6 bases). The CDR3 is 14 amino acids. Trimming stripped 6 bases from V and 1 base from J, with 12 bases between. Germline V gene data show CDR1 as ENHRY and CDR2 as SYGVKD. CDR3 in DNA: TGTGCCATCAGACTGGACAGCACGAACACTGAAGCTTTCTTT. Translation: CAIRLDSTNTEAFF.

This clonotype showed up just a few times. In DNA, the CDR3 is TGCGCCAGCAGCTTGGGTTCCCTAGGGCAGTTCTTC. Protein: CASSLGSLGQFF. The chain recombines TRBV5-1 with TRBJ2-1; D is unresolved. Looked up from germline, CDR1 is SGHRS and CDR2 is YFSETQ. Trimming shortened V by 0 bases and J by 12 bases, and 10 bases separated the two germline ends. CDR3 length: 12 amino acids. Filled out from reference TRBV5-1 and TRBJ2-1, the complete variable domain reads KAGVTQTPRYLIKTRGQQVTLSCSPISGHRSVSWYQQTPGQGLQFLFEYFSETQRNKGNFPGRFSGRQFSNSRSEMNVSTLELGDSALYLCASSLGSLGQFFGPGTRLTVL.

The rearrangement joins TRBV24-1 to TRBJ1-1; D unclear. Trimming pared 6 bases from V and 2 bases from J, leaving 9 bases between. Germline lookup yields CDR1 KGHDR and CDR2 SFDVKD. There are 13 residues in the CDR3. CDR3 residues: CATSSRTNTEAFF. The CDR3 DNA reads as TGTGCCACCAGTTCAAGGACCAACACTGAAGCTTTCTTT.

The chain links TRBV20-1 to TRBJ1-1; D call uncertain. The CDR3 loop spans 11 amino acids. The germline gives CDR1 DFQATT, CDR2 SNEGSKA (reference sequence). Trimming shortened V by 6 bases and J by 6 bases, and 11 bases separated the two germline ends. The CDR3, as DNA: TGCAGTGCCCCCGGTCGGGCTGAAGCTTTCTTT. Amino acids: CSAPGRAEAFF.

This clonotype was detected a few times. The rearrangement uses TRBV5-6 and TRBJ2-1; the D gene is possibly TRBD1 (6 bases). The germline CDR1 and CDR2 sequences are SGHDT and YYEEEE. The CDR3 sequence is 17 residues long. V was shortened by 1 base and J by 0 bases, with 14 bases between the two germline ends. Here the CDR3 reads CASSLIQGSSSYNEQFF. CDR3 in DNA: TGTGCCAGCAGCTTGATACAGGGCTCAAGCTCCTACAATGAGCAGTTCTTC. Combining the CDR3 with reference TRBV5-6 and TRBJ2-1 gives the whole variable domain DAGVTQSPTHLIKTRGQQVTLRCSPKSGHDTVSWYQQALGQGPQFIFQYYEEEERQRGNFPDRFSGHQFPNYSSELNVNALLLGDSALYLCASSLIQGSSSYNEQFFGPGTRLTVL.

J is TRBJ2-7 and V is TRBV6-5, with a tentative D call TRBD2 (5 bases). Per the germline V gene, CDR1 is MNHEY and CDR2 is SVGAGI. Trimming left V 3 bases short and J 2 bases short, with 11 bases between. The CDR3 extends over 14 amino acids. CDR3 DNA: TGTGCCAGCAGTTATGAGGGTCTCACCTACGAGCAGTACTTC. It encodes CASSYEGLTYEQYF.

Worth noting for this clonotype: Relative to the germline gene, one junction end is altered; a read error may explain this. The rearrangement joins TRBV20-1 to TRBJ2-1, with 12 bases identical to TRBD2. CDR1 is DFQATT and CDR2 is SNEGSKA in the germline V gene (reference sequence). The CDR3 sequence is 16 residues long. Here the CDR3 reads CTARDSRLAGASEQFF. CDR3 DNA: TGCACTGCTAGAGATTCCCGACTAGCGGGAGCAAGTGAGCAGTTCTTC.

This clonotype was detected only a few times. V gene TRBV20-1 combines with J gene TRBJ2-3, with D possibly matching TRBD2 (5 bases). V was clipped by 5 bases and J by 1 base, with 16 bases between them. The length of the CDR3 is 15 residues. The germline CDR1 and CDR2 sequences are DFQATT and SNEGSKA (reference sequence). In nucleotides, the CDR3 is TGCAGTGCTCCGGTTCTTTCGGAGGGCACAGATACGCAGTATTTT. Amino acids: CSAPVLSEGTDTQYF.

This clonotype was counted only a few times. The genes are TRBV5-1 and TRBJ1-1; possibly TRBD1 for D (5 bases). Germline V lookup: CDR1 SGHRS, CDR2 YFSETQ. Trimming took off 3 bases at V and 1 base at J, with 10 bases between the two ends. The CDR3 totals 14 residues. Here the CDR3 DNA reads TGCGCCAGCAGCTACGGGACGGCGAACACTGAAGCTTTCTTT. It specifies CASSYGTANTEAFF.

This chain uses TRBV20-1 with TRBJ2-3, with 9 bases identical to TRBD2. Germline V gene sequence: CDR1 DFQATT, CDR2 SNEGSKA (reference sequence). The J segment lost 4 bases and the V segment lost 1 base, leaving 0 bases of the junction unmatched. The CDR3 totals 13 residues. CDR3 loop: CSARGLAADTQYF. Here the CDR3 DNA reads TGCAGTGCTAGAGGACTAGCGGCAGATACGCAGTATTTT.

J is TRBJ2-5 and V is TRBV4-1; no clear D gene. Germline assignment: CDR1 MGHRA and CDR2 YSYEKL. Trimming took 0 bases from V and 5 from J, leaving 7 bases between them. This CDR3 spans 13 amino acids. The CDR3 DNA sequence: TGCGCCAGCAGCCAAGATCATCGCGAGACCCAGTACTTC. It specifies CASSQDHRETQYF.

The chain recombines TRBV20-1 with TRBJ2-3, with D tentatively TRBD1 or TRBD2 (5 bases each). This CDR3 comprises 14 residues. CDR1 and CDR2 (germline): DFQATT, SNEGSKA (reference sequence). With 2 bases removed from V and 6 bases from J, the gap between germline ends came to 15 bases. This chain's CDR3 is CSARQGSQRDTQYF. CDR3 DNA: TGCAGTGCTAGACAGGGATCTCAGCGGGATACGCAGTATTTT.

This clonotype was recorded a few times. The V call is TRBV25-1, the J call TRBJ2-5, with TRBD1 as a possible D gene (5 bases). CDR1 and CDR2 from the germline V gene are MGHDK and SYGVNS. This CDR3 comprises 13 residues. V gave up 4 bases and J gave up 3 bases, with 9 bases separating them. The CDR3 spells CASSAPGKETQYF. CDR3 DNA sequence: TGTGCCAGCAGTGCCCCAGGGAAAGAGACCCAGTACTTC.

This chain connects TRBV3-1 to TRBJ2-1, with 7 bases identical to TRBD2. Per germline, CDR1 LGHDT and CDR2 YNNKEL (reference sequence). The ends lost 3 bases at V and 11 bases at J; junction bases unmatched: 7. The CDR3 contains 13 residues. CDR3 bases: TGTGCCAGCAGCCAGGGTCGACTAGCCCAGCAGTTCTTC. Residues: CASSQGRLAQQFF.

This clonotype was detected only a few times. The genes are TRBV5-6 and TRBJ1-4, with D perhaps matching TRBD1 (6 bases). The CDR3 extends over 14 amino acids. Between the trimmed V and J ends, which lost 0 bases and 8 bases, there was a span of 11 bases. Germline CDR1 is SGHDT and CDR2 is YYEEEE. CDR3 sequence (DNA): TGTGCCAGCAGCTTGGTCGGGGGCCAGGAAAAACTGTTTTTT. It is translated as CASSLVGGQEKLFF.

The chain is built from TRBV28 and TRBJ1-5; D is unclear. CDR1 MDHEN and CDR2 SYDVKM come from the germline V gene. Trimming cost V 7 bases and J 0 bases, with 19 bases left between them. This CDR3 contains 17 residues. CDR3 DNA: TGTGCCAGCATTCCTATCAGGCAGTTCGATAGCAATCAGCCCCAGCATTTT. This codes for CASIPIRQFDSNQPQHF.

This chain uses TRBV5-1 with TRBJ2-1, with unresolved D. Germline values: CDR1 SGHRS, CDR2 YFSETQ. CDR3 length: 16 amino acids. Between the trimmed V and J ends, which lost 0 bases and 2 bases, there was a span of 12 bases. DNA for the CDR3: TGCGCCAGCAGCTTGGTCCCCGGGCCGGCCTACAATGAGCAGTTCTTC. Amino acid sequence: CASSLVPGPAYNEQFF.

This chain connects TRBV24-1 to TRBJ2-1; 8 bases line up with TRBD2. The CDR3 extends over 14 amino acids. Unmatched junction bases numbered 3, after V lost 9 bases and J lost 0 bases. Germline V gene lookup returns CDR1 KGHDR and CDR2 SFDVKD. CDR3 sequence (DNA): TGTGCCACCCAGCGGGAGTCCTCCTACAATGAGCAGTTCTTC. Translating it yields CATQRESSYNEQFF.

V usage is TRBV9 and J usage is TRBJ2-5; 15 bases map to TRBD2. CDR3 length: 18 amino acids. The germline V gene has CDR1 SGDLS and CDR2 YYNGEE. V dropped 2 bases and J dropped 7; count of bases not matched to a gene: 12. DNA for the CDR3: TGTGCCAGCAGCGTGGCCGGGACTAGCGGGGGGCTCCCGAGGACCCAGTACTTC. Protein sequence: CASSVAGTSGGLPRTQYF.